Below are 21 T cell receptor beta chains sequenced from a single sample in a study of blood T cell repertoires in COVID-19. TCRdb keeps only in-frame clones here, not all; method: immunoSEQ multiplex PCR. The table lists roughly 100,000 clones, roughly 76% of them singletons, with more than 4% in the top ten. Input material: peripheral blood. Receptors originate from a man at least 80 years old with COVID-19, enrolled during active disease.

V is TRBV5-1 and J is TRBJ1-3, with D possibly matching TRBD1 (6 bases). The CDR3 totals 15 residues. Germline V gene lookup returns CDR1 SGHRS and CDR2 YFSETQ. V was trimmed by 0 bases and J by 3 bases, leaving 10 bases between them. The CDR3 nucleotides read TGCGCCAGCAGCTTGGCAGGGGTTGATGGAAACACCATATATTTT. Amino acids: CASSLAGVDGNTIYF.

The chain uses TRBV4-3 and TRBJ1-1; D is unresolved. In germline, CDR1 is LGHNA, CDR2 YSLEER. Trimming removed 1 base at V and 10 bases at J, with 19 bases between. This CDR3 is 15 amino acids long. The CDR3 protein is CASSQVRGPRYTAFF. CDR3 DNA: TGCGCCAGCAGCCAAGTGCGGGGTCCCCGGTATACAGCTTTCTTT.

The J gene is TRBJ1-3, the V gene TRBV29-1; no definite D call. Trimming pared 5 bases from V and 2 bases from J, leaving 7 bases between. Germline CDR1 reads SQVTM; CDR2 reads ANQGSEA. This CDR3 is built from 12 residues. CDR3 bases: TGCAGCGTTCAGGCTCCTGGAAACACCATATATTTT. Translation: CSVQAPGNTIYF.

The V gene is TRBV5-5, the J gene TRBJ2-7, with 10 bases that match TRBD2. The CDR3 runs 15 residues. Germline loops: CDR1 SGHKS, CDR2 YYEKEE (reference sequence). J lost 0 bases, V lost 1 base, and 1 base had no gene match. The CDR3 sequence: CASSLWTSGSYEQYF. The CDR3 DNA sequence: TGTGCCAGCAGCTTGTGGACTAGCGGCTCCTACGAGCAGTACTTC.

The rearrangement uses TRBV25-1 and TRBJ1-2, with 8 positions matching TRBD1. Looked up from germline, CDR1 is MGHDK and CDR2 is SYGVNS. This CDR3 region has 15 residues. V lost 0 bases to trimming and J lost 8 bases; unmatched junction nucleotides: 8. The CDR3 reads CASSEYLQGARGYTF. The CDR3 bases are TGTGCCAGCAGTGAATATCTCCAGGGGGCTCGGGGCTACACCTTC.

The rearrangement uses TRBV5-5 and TRBJ2-5; 14 bases fit TRBD2. The CDR3 loop spans 17 amino acids. V lost 5 bases, J lost 5 bases, and 11 bases stayed unmatched. Per germline, CDR1 SGHKS and CDR2 YYEKEE (reference sequence). For the CDR3, the DNA is TGTGCCAGCAGTTACCCGACTAGCGGGGGGGCTCATGAGACCCAGTACTTC. This codes for CASSYPTSGGAHETQYF. Looking up the rest from reference TRBV5-5 and TRBJ2-5 gives the full variable domain: DAGVTQSPTHLIKTRGQQVTLRCSPISGHKSVSWYQQVLGQGPQFIFQYYEKEERGRGNFPDRFSARQFPNYSSELNVNALLLGDSALYLCASSYPTSGGAHETQYFGPGTRLLVL.

The CDR3 protein is CASSVTGRGTDTQYF. CDR3 sequence (DNA): TGTGCCAGCAGCGTGACAGGGCGGGGCACAGATACGCAGTATTTT. V is TRBV7-3 and J is TRBJ2-3; 7 nucleotides align to TRBD1. CDR3 length equals 15 residues. Unmatched junction bases numbered 6, after V lost 5 bases and J lost 1 base. Per germline, CDR1 SGHTA and CDR2 FQGTGA.

The rearrangement joins TRBV7-2 to TRBJ1-2; D is perhaps TRBD1 (5 bases). V shed 5 bases and J shed 0 bases, with 16 bases lying between them. The CDR3 loop spans 16 amino acids. Germline CDR1 and CDR2: SGHTA and FQGNSA. In DNA, the CDR3 is TGTGCCAGCAGCGTCCTATCCAGGGTTTCTAACTATGGCTACACCTTC. Amino acid sequence: CASSVLSRVSNYGYTF. Together with reference TRBV7-2 and TRBJ1-2, the CDR3 gives the full variable domain: GAGVSQSPSNKVTEKGKDVELRCDPISGHTALYWYRQSLGQGLEFLIYFQGNSAPDKSGLPSDRFSAERTGGSVSTLTIQRTQQEDSAVYLCASSVLSRVSNYGYTFGSGTRLTVV.

This clone was picked up a small number of times. The rearrangement uses TRBV5-1 and TRBJ1-1; TRBD1 might be the D (6 bases). Germline CDR1 is SGHRS and CDR2 is YFSETQ. Deletions cut 4 bases from V and 0 bases from J, with 16 bases between. CDR3 length equals 16 residues. The CDR3 DNA sequence: TGCGCCAGCAGCACACAGGGATTTCCCCTGAACACTGAAGCTTTCTTT. Protein product: CASSTQGFPLNTEAFF. Using reference TRBV5-1 and TRBJ1-1 for the parts outside the CDR3, the full variable domain is KAGVTQTPRYLIKTRGQQVTLSCSPISGHRSVSWYQQTPGQGLQFLFEYFSETQRNKGNFPGRFSGRQFSNSRSEMNVSTLELGDSALYLCASSTQGFPLNTEAFFGQGTRLTVV.

The rearrangement links TRBV29-1 to TRBJ1-2; TRBD1 might be the D (5 bases). Trimming took 6 bases from V and 0 from J, leaving 8 bases between them. The CDR3 loop spans 12 amino acids. From germline, CDR1 is SQVTM and CDR2 ANQGSEA. The CDR3 protein is CSVGDSNYGYTF. The CDR3 coding sequence is TGCAGCGTAGGGGATTCTAACTATGGCTACACCTTC.

The chain recombines TRBV5-8 with TRBJ1-5; possibly TRBD1 for D (6 bases). The germline V and J ends were trimmed by 2 bases and 7 bases, with 10 bases remaining between them. Germline CDR1 is SGHTS and CDR2 is YDEGEE. The CDR3 covers 13 residues. CDR3 sequence reads: CASSFSGVQPQHF. The CDR3, as DNA: TGTGCCAGCAGCTTCTCAGGGGTCCAGCCCCAGCATTTT.

The genes are TRBV19 and TRBJ1-1; TRBD1 matches at 8 bases. CDR1 is LNHDA, CDR2 SQIVND, per germline (reference sequence). V trimming: 5 bases; J trimming: 5 bases; junction bases outside the gene matches: 10. The CDR3 length is 15 residues. The chain's CDR3 is CASSWQGAPGTEAFF. The CDR3 nucleotides are TGTGCCAGTAGTTGGCAGGGGGCGCCTGGGACTGAAGCTTTCTTT.

The chain's CDR3 is CATSDGRGRPYEQYF. CDR3 in DNA: TGTGCCACCAGTGATGGAAGGGGGCGACCCTACGAGCAGTACTTC. The chain links TRBV24-1 to TRBJ2-7; 7 bases are a match to TRBD1. After removal of 3 bases from V and 2 bases from J, the junction contained 6 bases not matched to a gene. There are 15 residues in the CDR3. Germline CDR1 is KGHDR and CDR2 is SFDVKD.

This chain joins TRBV29-1 and TRBJ1-2; possible D gene TRBD1, 5 bases. Trimming removed 4 bases from V and 3 bases from J, with 21 bases in between. The germline V gene has CDR1 SQVTM and CDR2 ANQGSEA. The CDR3 consists of 16 residues. CDR3 sequence reads: CSVANPVIWGDYGYTF. The CDR3 DNA is TGCAGCGTTGCAAACCCGGTTATTTGGGGCGACTATGGCTACACCTTC.

The V and J genes are TRBV12-5 and TRBJ2-5; D is unclear. Germline assignment: CDR1 LGHNT and CDR2 FRNRAP. The CDR3 covers 14 residues. V was clipped by 7 bases and J by 2 bases, with 14 bases between them. The CDR3 nucleotides read TGTGCTAGTGCCTTCCCCACAGTTCAAGAGACCCAGTACTTC. It translates to CASAFPTVQETQYF.

The rearrangement joins TRBV2 to TRBJ2-1, with D perhaps matching TRBD2 (5 bases). V was pared by 2 bases and J by 8 bases, with 13 bases between. The germline CDR1 and CDR2 sequences are SNHLY and FYNNEI. CDR3 size: 14 residues. This CDR3 reads CASSEIASLDEQFF. Written as DNA, the CDR3 is TGTGCCAGCAGTGAAATCGCTAGCCTTGATGAGCAGTTCTTC.

The chain carries TRBV29-1 and TRBJ2-2, with 13 bases aligning to TRBD2. Trimming at V came to 6 bases and at J to 7 bases, leaving 8 bases not matched to a gene. Germline V gives CDR1 SQVTM, CDR2 ANQGSEA. This CDR3 spans 15 amino acids. Here the CDR3 reads CSVPGLAGRGGELFF. In DNA form, the CDR3 reads TGCAGCGTCCCGGGACTAGCGGGGAGGGGCGGGGAGCTGTTTTTT.

This clone was seen once. J is TRBJ1-5 and V is TRBV19; D is perhaps TRBD1 (6 bases). This CDR3 spans 16 amino acids. Germline assignment: CDR1 LNHDA and CDR2 SQIVND (reference sequence). Trimming took 4 bases from V and 1 from J, leaving 14 bases between them. As DNA, the CDR3 is TGTGCCAGTAGTACGTTACAGAGGGGGAGCAATCAGCCCCAGCATTTT. This gives the protein CASSTLQRGSNQPQHF.

The chain carries TRBV5-1 and TRBJ1-1; D is unclear. In germline, CDR1 is SGHRS, CDR2 YFSETQ. V gave up 0 bases and J gave up 4 bases, with 13 bases separating them. The CDR3 loop spans 15 amino acids. Here the CDR3 reads CASSLGVTGGTEAFF. The CDR3 bases are TGCGCCAGCAGCTTGGGGGTGACTGGAGGCACTGAAGCTTTCTTT.

The J gene is TRBJ1-3, the V gene TRBV19; D perhaps matches TRBD1 (6 bases). The CDR3 consists of 13 residues. The germline gives CDR1 LNHDA, CDR2 SQIVND (reference sequence). Deletions cut 6 bases from V and 2 bases from J, with 8 bases between. This chain's CDR3 is CASSRGPGNTIYF. The DNA for the CDR3 is TGTGCCAGTAGCAGGGGTCCTGGAAACACCATATATTTT.

This chain uses TRBV3-1 (or the pseudogene TRBV3-2) with TRBJ1-1; TRBD1 aligns across 7 bases. V trimming: 4 bases; J trimming: 2 bases; junction bases outside the gene matches: 7. There are 15 residues in the CDR3. Looked up from germline, CDR1 is LGHDT and CDR2 is YNNKEL (reference sequence). The CDR3 protein is CASSPRNRGNTEAFF. The CDR3 nucleotides read TGTGCCAGCAGCCCTAGAAACAGGGGAAACACTGAAGCTTTCTTT.